The clone carrying this T cell receptor (beta chain) was recorded a few times. This CDR3 is built from 15 residues. The germline V gene encodes CDR1 LGHDT and CDR2 YNNKEL (reference sequence). The V segment lost 4 bases and the J segment 6 bases; nucleotides outside the gene matches: 8. Data came from immunoSEQ multiplex PCR; TCRdb stores just in-frame clones and leaves some out. The table has about 200,000 clones, almost 90% seen once. This sample stems from a study of blood T cell repertoires in COVID-19. About the study: COVID-19 samples, acute and convalescent, were from the United States, Italy and Spain. T cells, B-cell-depleted T cells, or PBMCs provided the cDNA or gDNA that served as material.

The chain carries TRBV3-1 (or the pseudogene TRBV3-2) and TRBJ1-4, with TRBD1 matching over 7 bases. This TCR was recovered from a man between 18 and 35 years old with active or convalescent COVID-19. The sample taken for sequencing was peripheral blood. The chain's CDR3 is CASSPYKGTDEKLFF. CDR3 sequence (DNA): TGTGCCAGCAGCCCCTATAAAGGGACAGATGAAAAACTGTTTTTT.